This TCR beta chain was identified in a study of blood T cell repertoires in COVID-19. Across the whole study: PBMCs, B-cell-depleted T cells, or T cells provided the cDNA or gDNA that made up the material.

CDR3 length: 18 amino acids. Trimming left V 4 bases short and J 3 bases short, with 24 bases between. Germline-derived CDR1 and CDR2 are SGDLS and YYNGEE. As processed by the authors: Amplification of reference gene primers was used by the study to estimate nucleated cell counts. Generated by immunoSEQ multiplex PCR, the TCRdb table keeps only in-frame clones and is missing some. Clone size and V and J calls were adopted from that table, with D and trimming inferred from the DNA. Of hundreds of thousands of clones in the sample, approximately 91% were seen once. Sequenced input: peripheral blood. The rearrangement uses TRBV9 and TRBJ2-3; tentatively, D is TRBD1 (5 bases). This clonotype was sampled from a man aged 35-49 years with acute or convalescent COVID-19. The CDR3 loop is CASSPRALQAPRTDTQYF. Written as DNA, the CDR3 is TGTGCCAGCAGCCCTCGGGCTTTACAGGCCCCTAGGACAGATACGCAGTATTTT.